The 21 T cell receptor beta chains below come from one sample, sequenced in a study of blood T cell repertoires in COVID-19 (dated by TCRdb to 2018 to 2021). The library relied on the immunoSEQ multiplex PCR assay. In its TCRdb copy, this immuneACCESS table keeps in-frame sequences only and misses some clones. Where compared with another copy, unresolved V genes explain less than half of these, and the others have no known cause. A total of some 400,000 clones appear in this sample, 80% to 90% of them only once. The biggest ten clones account for 1.1% of the sample. Material: PBMCs or T cells enriched from blood (not recorded which). These receptors were obtained from a man aged 25 to 40 who had recovered from COVID-19.

V and J are TRBV3-1 (or the pseudogene TRBV3-2) and TRBJ1-3, with D possibly matching TRBD1 (6 bases). V was cut by 1 base and J by 0 bases, with 7 bases left in between. Germline V CDR1 and CDR2: LGHDT, YNNKEL (reference sequence). CDR3 length equals 15 residues. The CDR3 sequence is CASSQGTASGNTIYF. The CDR3 nucleotides are TGTGCCAGCAGCCAAGGGACAGCCTCTGGAAACACCATATATTTT.

This sequence joins TRBV3-1 (or the pseudogene TRBV3-2) and TRBJ1-2, with D possibly TRBD1 on 6 matching bases. The CDR3 totals 15 residues. Trimming cost V 2 bases and J 7 bases, with 17 bases left between them. In germline, CDR1 is LGHDT, CDR2 YNNKEL (reference sequence). The chain's CDR3 is CASSQSPNGRGGYTF. The CDR3 DNA sequence: TGTGCCAGCAGCCAAAGTCCTAACGGCAGGGGTGGCTACACCTTC.

The chain couples TRBV5-1 to TRBJ1-2; D uncertain. The germline V gene has CDR1 SGHRS and CDR2 YFSETQ. Trimming cost V 0 bases and J 1 base, with 4 bases left between them. The CDR3 runs 13 residues. The CDR3 sequence is CASSLGGNYGYTF. In nucleotides, the CDR3 is TGCGCCAGCAGCTTGGGCGGTAACTATGGCTACACCTTC.

The J gene is TRBJ1-1, the V gene TRBV19, with TRBD1 as a possible D gene (5 bases). This CDR3 contains 16 residues. Trimming pared 5 bases from V and 0 bases from J, leaving 16 bases between. The germline V gene encodes CDR1 LNHDA and CDR2 SQIVND (reference sequence). CDR3 sequence: CASSPREGPVNTEAFF. The CDR3 DNA is TGTGCCAGTAGTCCTCGGGAGGGGCCCGTGAACACTGAAGCTTTCTTT.

V gene TRBV24-1 combines with J gene TRBJ2-1; TRBD1 agrees at 7 bases. V dropped 9 bases and J dropped 9; count of bases not matched to a gene: 13. Looked up from germline, CDR1 is KGHDR and CDR2 is SFDVKD. The length of the CDR3 is 14 residues. CDR3 nucleotide sequence: TGTGCCACCGATTCTCGAACAGGGGCGGGTGAGCAGTTCTTC. It codes for CATDSRTGAGEQFF.

The CDR3 bases are TGTGCCAGCTCACCATTCCCGAGGTCGGGGAACACTGAAGCTTTCTTT. This encodes CASSPFPRSGNTEAFF. The chain employs TRBV18 and TRBJ1-1; no definite D call. The length of the CDR3 is 16 residues. V was cut by 2 bases and J by 1 base, with 14 bases left in between. Germline-derived CDR1 and CDR2 are KGHSH and LQKENI.

The V call is TRBV4-1, the J call TRBJ2-1, with TRBD1 matching 10 bases. Germline CDR1 and CDR2: MGHRA and YSYEKL. The CDR3 runs 15 residues. J was trimmed by 7 bases and V by 1 base; bases with no gene match: 4. CDR3 loop: CASSQVGQGLNEQFF. In DNA, the CDR3 is TGCGCCAGCAGCCAAGTGGGACAGGGGTTGAATGAGCAGTTCTTC.

The rearrangement uses TRBV29-1 and TRBJ1-1, with no clear D. Germline assignment: CDR1 SQVTM and CDR2 ANQGSEA. Trimming took 4 bases from V and 3 from J, leaving 15 bases between them. CDR3 length: 14 residues. CDR3 loop: CSVVPGSRYTEAFF. The CDR3 DNA reads as TGCAGCGTTGTTCCGGGAAGTAGGTACACTGAAGCTTTCTTT.

The chain links TRBV7-2 to TRBJ2-5, with 7 bases fitting TRBD1. Per the germline V gene, CDR1 is SGHTA and CDR2 is FQGNSA. V was clipped by 5 bases and J by 1 base; unmatched bases: 4. CDR3 length: 14 residues. CDR3 amino acids: CASSTGTVQETQYF. In DNA form, the CDR3 reads TGTGCCAGCAGCACTGGGACAGTCCAAGAGACCCAGTACTTC.

The chain has TRBV28 and TRBJ1-1; a possible D gene is TRBD1 (5 bases). The CDR3 sequence is 12 residues long. Trimming removed 6 bases at V and 4 bases at J, with 9 bases between. The germline V gene has CDR1 MDHEN and CDR2 SYDVKM. CDR3 sequence (DNA): TGTGCCAGCAGACTCAGGGTCACTGAAGCTTTCTTT. Amino acids: CASRLRVTEAFF.

The CDR3 is CASSPRTANTGELFF. The CDR3 DNA is TGTGCCAGCTCACCAAGGACTGCAAACACCGGGGAGCTGTTTTTT. The V and J genes are TRBV18 and TRBJ2-2; tentatively, D is TRBD2 (5 bases). The CDR3 is made up of 15 amino acids. CDR1 and CDR2 (germline): KGHSH, LQKENI. V was clipped by 2 bases and J by 2 bases, with 9 bases between them.

The chain recombines TRBV28 with TRBJ1-1; D is unclear. The germline V gene has CDR1 MDHEN and CDR2 SYDVKM. V lost 5 bases to trimming and J lost 6 bases, with 16 bases between them. The CDR3 is 14 amino acids. This chain's CDR3 is CASSPPGRGSEAFF. The CDR3 DNA reads as TGTGCCAGCAGTCCCCCCGGTCGCGGCTCTGAAGCTTTCTTT.

The gene calls are TRBV12-3 or TRBV12-4 and TRBJ2-1; 8 bases line up with TRBD2. With 7 bases clipped from V and 8 bases from J, the junction kept 7 bases outside the gene matches. There are 13 residues in the CDR3. CDR3 sequence (DNA): TGTGCCAGCACCGATCGGGGGGGCCATGAGCAGTTCTTC. Translated, it gives CASTDRGGHEQFF.

This clone occurred a few times. The chain uses TRBV28 and TRBJ1-6; D possibly corresponds to TRBD1 (5 bases). V was pared by 6 bases and J by 7 bases, with 13 bases between. The CDR3 covers 14 residues. CDR1 and CDR2 from the germline V gene are MDHEN and SYDVKM. The CDR3: CASRLGLLNSPLHF. CDR3 bases: TGTGCCAGCAGGTTGGGACTACTAAATTCACCCCTCCACTTT.

The rearrangement uses TRBV18 and TRBJ1-5; weak D call: TRBD1 (5 bases). The germline V gene has CDR1 KGHSH and CDR2 LQKENI. V lost 0 bases and J 5 bases, leaving 8 bases between the germline ends. CDR3 size: 14 residues. The CDR3 nucleotides read TGTGCCAGCTCACCACCGACAGTCGATCAGCCCCAGCATTTT. It is translated as CASSPPTVDQPQHF.

The V gene is TRBV5-1, the J gene TRBJ1-6, with 7 bases that match TRBD1. Germline values: CDR1 SGHRS, CDR2 YFSETQ. J lost 0 bases, V lost 2 bases, and 5 bases had no gene match. CDR3 length: 17 amino acids. The CDR3 coding sequence is TGCGCCAGCAGCTTAACAGGGGAAAGCTCCTATAATTCACCCCTCCACTTT. Its translation is CASSLTGESSYNSPLHF.

This rearrangement joins TRBV7-6 to TRBJ2-6, with a possible D match to TRBD1 (5 bases). V was shortened by 1 base and J by 7 bases, with 11 bases between the two germline ends. In germline, CDR1 is SGHVS, CDR2 FNYEAQ. The CDR3 extends over 15 amino acids. The CDR3 here is CASSLGGAGANVLTF. The CDR3 DNA reads TGTGCCAGCAGCTTAGGTGGGGCAGGCGCCAACGTCCTGACTTTC.

This rearrangement joins TRBV15 to TRBJ1-4; D ambiguous. The CDR3 covers 12 residues. V was clipped by 5 bases and J by 7 bases, with 8 bases between them. Germline CDR1 is LNHNV and CDR2 is YYDKDF (reference sequence). CDR3 sequence reads: CATSPTSEKLFF. CDR3 DNA: TGTGCCACCAGCCCTACCTCTGAAAAACTGTTTTTT.

The chain employs TRBV7-7 and TRBJ2-5; TRBD2 agrees at 10 bases. The junction had 5 bases not matched to a gene; V was cut back by 1 base and J by 0 bases. The CDR3 runs 17 residues. Per the germline V gene, CDR1 is SSHAT and CDR2 is FNYEAQ (reference sequence). Here the CDR3 DNA reads TGTGCCAGCAGCTTAGGGGTCACTAGCGGGAACCAAGAGACCCAGTACTTC. This sequence encodes CASSLGVTSGNQETQYF.

The chain couples TRBV5-4 to TRBJ2-2, with D perhaps matching TRBD2 (5 bases). The CDR3 totals 16 residues. The germline V gene has CDR1 SGHNT and CDR2 YYREEE (reference sequence). V lost 4 bases to trimming and J lost 3 bases, with 16 bases between them. CDR3 residues: CASSTPSGSYTGELFF. CDR3 DNA: TGTGCCAGCAGCACCCCCTCTGGGAGTTACACCGGGGAGCTGTTTTTT.

The rearrangement links TRBV27 to TRBJ1-4; 9 bases line up with TRBD1. This CDR3 is 16 amino acids long. The germline CDR1 and CDR2 sequences are MNHEY and SMNVEV (reference sequence). V dropped 7 bases and J dropped 5; count of bases not matched to a gene: 11. The CDR3 bases are TGTGCCAGCACCCAGCACGGACAGGGGCGGAATGAAAAACTGTTTTTT. It yields the protein CASTQHGQGRNEKLFF.